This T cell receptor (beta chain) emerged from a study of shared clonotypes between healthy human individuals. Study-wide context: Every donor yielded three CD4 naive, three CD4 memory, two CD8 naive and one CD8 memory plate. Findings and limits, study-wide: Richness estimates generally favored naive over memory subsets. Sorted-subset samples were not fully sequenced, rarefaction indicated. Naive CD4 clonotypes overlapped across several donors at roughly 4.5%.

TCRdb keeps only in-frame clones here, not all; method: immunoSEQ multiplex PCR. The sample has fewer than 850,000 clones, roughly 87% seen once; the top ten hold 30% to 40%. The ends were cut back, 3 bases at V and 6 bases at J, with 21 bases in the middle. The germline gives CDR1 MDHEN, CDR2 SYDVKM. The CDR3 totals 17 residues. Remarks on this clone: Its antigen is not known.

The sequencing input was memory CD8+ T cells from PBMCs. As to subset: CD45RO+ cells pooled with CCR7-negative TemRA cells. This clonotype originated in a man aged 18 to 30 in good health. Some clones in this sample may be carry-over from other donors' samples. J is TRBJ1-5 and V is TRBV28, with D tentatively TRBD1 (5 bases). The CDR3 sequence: CASSFVIGAIEGQPQHF. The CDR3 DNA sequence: TGTGCCAGCAGTTTTGTAATCGGGGCGATTGAGGGTCAGCCCCAGCATTTT. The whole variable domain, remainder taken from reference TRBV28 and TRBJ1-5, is DVKVTQSSRYLVKRTGEKVFLECVQDMDHENMFWYRQDPGLGLRLIYFSYDVKMKEKGDIPEGYSVSREKKERFSLILESASTNQTSMYLCASSFVIGAIEGQPQHFGDGTRLSIL.